This TCR beta chain was captured in a study of post-analysis software for immune sequencing data. Study context: In terms of disease course, relapsing-remitting, secondary progressive and progressive-relapsing multiple sclerosis were included. Findings and limits, study-wide: F measure showed strong co-clustering of same-batch samples.

This clonotype was found a few times. Its antigen is still unknown. The library was made from cDNA and included unique molecular identifiers. TCRdb called the PCR reads again in MiXCR, with one record for every CDR3 protein. The sample carries under 650,000 distinct CDR3 sequences, roughly two fifths recorded once. The clonotype originates from a girl under 18 with multiple sclerosis. Sequenced input: blood.

CDR3 region: CASSLSPRVDEQYF. CDR3 DNA sequence: TGTGCCAGCAGTTTATCCCCCAGGGTGGACGAGCAGTACTTC. The J gene is TRBJ2-5, the V gene TRBV28, with D perhaps matching TRBD1 (5 bases). The DNA matches TRBJ2-7 better at its end, which makes the J call doubtful. The CDR3 loop spans 14 amino acids. Germline lookup yields CDR1 MDHEN and CDR2 SYDVKM.